The present T cell receptor beta chain was sequenced within a study of beta chain features in type 1 diabetes. This clone was counted only a few times. Germline V lookup: CDR1 GTSNPN, CDR2 SVGIG (reference sequence). The J segment lost 8 bases and the V segment lost 3 bases, leaving 5 bases of the junction unmatched. The CDR3 runs to 14 residues. The authors reverse transcribed all of the isolated RNA, so sequencing captured expressed TCRB transcripts. Profiled with immunoSEQ multiplex PCR; TCRdb holds only in-frame clones, not every one. The repertoire holds 450,000 to 550,000 clones, about 32% seen once, with more than 0.055% in the top ten.

This clonotype was sampled from a young man in good health. The sequenced sample was naive CD4+ T cells from blood. V gene TRBV30 combines with J gene TRBJ2-1; 12 nucleotides match TRBD2. This CDR3 reads CAWSPTSGRYEQFF. The CDR3 DNA sequence: TGTGCCTGGAGCCCGACTAGCGGGAGATATGAGCAGTTCTTC. Using reference TRBV30 and TRBJ2-1 for the parts outside the CDR3, the full variable domain is SQTIHQWPATLVQPVGSPLSLECTVEGTSNPNLYWYRQAAGRGLQLLFYSVGIGQISSEVPQNLSASRPQDRQFILSSKKLLLSDSGFYLCAWSPTSGRYEQFFGPGTRLTVL.